Presented here are 9 T cell receptor beta chains from one specimen sequenced in a study of radiotherapy plus CTLA-4 blockade in lung cancer (dated by TCRdb to the late 2010s). The method behind the library was the immunoSEQ multiplex PCR assay. TCRdb re-hosts the immuneACCESS table, in-frame sequences only. Its copies lack some clones; in the studies checked, an unresolved V gene accounts for under half of them, and the cause for the rest is not known. For this sample there are more than 25,000 clones; 70% to 85% appear just once. Jointly, the top ten make up approximately 8.3% of the sample. The sequenced sample was peripheral blood, obtained from a patient treated with radiotherapy plus ipilimumab. Every receptor here comes from a human donor with non-small cell lung cancer who had stable disease on radiotherapy plus ipilimumab.

The chain employs TRBV28 and TRBJ2-7, with a weak D call TRBD1 (7 bases). Germline V gene sequence: CDR1 MDHEN, CDR2 SYDVKM. This CDR3 contains 14 residues. V was cut by 2 bases and J by 3 bases, with 11 bases left in between. DNA of the CDR3: TGTGCCAGCAGTTTACAGGGGGGTGTCTACGAGCAGTACGTC. As protein: CASSLQGGVYEQYV.

The CDR3: CASRRQGNTGNEQFF. In DNA form, the CDR3 reads TGTGCCAGCAGGCGACAGGGGAACACAGGGAATGAGCAGTTCTTC. This sequence joins TRBV2 and TRBJ2-1; 8 nucleotides agree with TRBD1. The trim removed 6 bases at V and 7 bases at J, leaving 11 bases unmatched. The CDR3 consists of 15 residues. CDR1 and CDR2 (germline): SNHLY, FYNNEI.

The genes are TRBV19 and TRBJ1-1; maybe TRBD1 (6 bases). The CDR3 spans 14 residues. Trimming took off 5 bases at V and 0 bases at J, with 10 bases between the two ends. The V gene's germline CDR1 is LNHDA and CDR2 SQIVND (reference sequence). Here the CDR3 DNA reads TGTGCCAGTAGTCAACAGGGCATGAACACTGAAGCTTTCTTT. Protein: CASSQQGMNTEAFF.

In this sample, this clone turned up a few times. The V call is TRBV5-4, the J call TRBJ1-4; 7 bases line up with TRBD1. The CDR3 loop spans 15 amino acids. V gave up 4 bases and J gave up 4 bases; unmatched junction bases: 7. Germline V CDR1 and CDR2: SGHNT, YYREEE (reference sequence). The CDR3, as DNA: TGTGCCAGCAGCGACAACAGGGGTATTAATGAAAAACTGTTTTTT. This translates into CASSDNRGINEKLFF.

This chain joins TRBV19 and TRBJ2-1; possible D gene TRBD1, 5 bases. V lost 6 bases, J lost 7 bases, and 16 bases lay in between. Germline lookup yields CDR1 LNHDA and CDR2 SQIVND (reference sequence). This CDR3 is built from 14 residues. CDR3 protein: CASRGVLLENEQFF. CDR3 DNA sequence: TGTGCCAGTAGAGGGGTACTTTTGGAGAATGAGCAGTTCTTC.

The V gene is TRBV29-1, the J gene TRBJ1-5; possible D gene TRBD1, 5 bases. Trimming removed 7 bases at V and 0 bases at J, with 13 bases between. This CDR3 comprises 14 residues. Germline-derived CDR1 and CDR2 are SQVTM and ANQGSEA. The DNA for the CDR3 is TGCAGCGCCAGAAGGGGAGATAGCAATCAGCCCCAGCATTTT. This sequence encodes CSARRGDSNQPQHF.

The J gene is TRBJ2-3, the V gene TRBV5-1; D gene unclear. Germline lookup yields CDR1 SGHRS and CDR2 YFSETQ. V was cut by 0 bases and J by 7 bases, with 6 bases left in between. The CDR3 contains 12 residues. As DNA, the CDR3 is TGCGCCAGCAGCTTGGGGCGGAATACGCAGTATTTT. Its protein product is CASSLGRNTQYF.

The chain combines TRBV19 with TRBJ1-1; D not certain. The CDR3 is 14 residues long. Trimming took off 7 bases at V and 3 bases at J, with 15 bases between the two ends. Germline V gives CDR1 LNHDA, CDR2 SQIVND (reference sequence). The CDR3 bases are TGTGCCAGTACTACCTCAGCCGTCTACACTGAAGCTTTCTTT. Translating gives CASTTSAVYTEAFF.

The chain has TRBV6-4 and TRBJ2-1; tentative D call: TRBD1 (6 bases). Germline V gives CDR1 MRHNA, CDR2 SNTAGT. Trimming left V 5 bases short and J 6 bases short, with 11 bases between. This CDR3 is built from 13 residues. CDR3 sequence reads: CASSTGTFNEQFF. As DNA, the CDR3 is TGTGCCAGCAGTACGGGGACATTCAATGAGCAGTTCTTC.